This TCR beta chain came from a study of OX40 agonist ivuxolimab in advanced cancers. Study-level results: CD4+ and CD8+ blood T cells expanded clonally by week 6 at 0.1 to 3.0 mg/kg.

The CDR3 has 14 amino acids. V shed 6 bases, J shed 3 bases, and the junction held 6 bases outside the gene matches. CDR1 and CDR2 (germline): WSHSY, SAAADI. Assay used: immunoSEQ multiplex PCR; TCRdb lists only in-frame clones, some missing. The sample contains roughly 80,000 clones, more than 90% of which appear only once. This clone was found a few times. Antigen: not known. The source material was CD4+ or CD8+ T cells sorted from blood, sampled in a trial of the OX40 agonist ivuxolimab. The receptor was isolated from an adult with an advanced solid tumor such as melanoma, head and neck, liver or kidney cancer. The gene calls are TRBV10-2 and TRBJ2-3; the match to TRBD1 covers 7 bases. The CDR3 spells CASRKTGMTDTQYF. The CDR3 coding sequence is TGCGCCAGCAGAAAGACAGGGATGACAGATACGCAGTATTTT.